The T cell receptor (beta chain) under discussion was sequenced for a study of early T cells in non-severe SARS-CoV-2 infection. This CDR3 has 18 residues. Germline assignment: CDR1 LNHDA and CDR2 SQIVND (reference sequence). Deletions cut 5 bases from V and 2 bases from J, with 23 bases between. The protocol attached unique molecular identifiers to individual cDNA molecules. MiXCR, run by TCRdb on the 5' RACE reads, gives a single entry per CDR3 protein. There are 90,000 to 120,000 distinct CDR3 sequences in the sample; roughly 10% occur only once, and more than 6.5% lies in the top ten. This chain connects TRBV19 to TRBJ2-3; D might be TRBD2 (5 bases). The sequenced material came from whole blood. The receptor was derived from an adult who was a healthcare worker with PCR-confirmed SARS-CoV-2 infection or an uninfected control (not recorded which). CDR3 amino acids: CASSSVHERTSYTDTQYF. Here the CDR3 DNA reads TGTGCCAGTAGTTCCGTACACGAGAGGACTTCTTACACAGATACGCAGTATTTT.